This TCR beta chain derives from a study of CD8 T cells in Susac syndrome. CDR3 length: 11 amino acids. Germline lookup yields CDR1 MNHNY and CDR2 SVGAGI (reference sequence). Between the trimmed V and J ends, which lost 5 bases and 4 bases, there was a span of 5 bases. Random hexamers were used to reverse transcribe about 0.5 to 1 ug of RNA. TCRdb independently ran MiXCR on the immunoSEQ multiplex PCR reads; one entry per CDR3 protein. The data hold about 130,000 distinct CDR3 sequences, with about 96% observed a single time. The sequencing sample was made of CD4+ T cells from PBMCs. The gene calls are TRBV6-6 and TRBJ2-5, with unresolved D. The sequence was obtained from a human donor in good health. CDR3 protein: CASSRAETQYF. The CDR3 DNA reads as TGTGCCAGCAGTAGGGCAGAGACCCAGTACTTC.